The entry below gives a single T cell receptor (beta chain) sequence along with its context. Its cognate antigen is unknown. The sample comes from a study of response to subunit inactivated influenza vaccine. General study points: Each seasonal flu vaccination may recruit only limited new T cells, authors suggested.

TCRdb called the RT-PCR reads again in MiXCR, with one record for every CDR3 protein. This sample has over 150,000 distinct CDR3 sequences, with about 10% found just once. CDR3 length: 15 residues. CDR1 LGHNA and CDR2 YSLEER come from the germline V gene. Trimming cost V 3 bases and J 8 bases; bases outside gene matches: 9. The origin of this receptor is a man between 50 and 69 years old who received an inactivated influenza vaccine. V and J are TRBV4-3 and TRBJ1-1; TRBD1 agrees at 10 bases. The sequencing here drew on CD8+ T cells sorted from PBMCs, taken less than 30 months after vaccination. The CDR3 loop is CASSQERQGAPEAFF. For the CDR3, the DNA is TGCGCCAGCAGCCAGGAAAGACAGGGGGCACCCGAAGCTTTCTTT.